The 15 T cell receptor beta chains listed next were all sequenced from one sample in a study of T cell changes during pregnancy in multiple sclerosis (dated by TCRdb to between 2018 and 2020). The method was the immunoSEQ multiplex PCR assay. TCRdb carries this immuneACCESS record with in-frame sequences only. Its versions omit some clonotypes, under half of them owing to an unresolved V gene in the studies checked, with the rest unexplained. Within this sample are nearly 70,000 clones, with under 95% of them counted one time only. In total, the top ten clones hold around 1.3% of the sample. This specimen consisted of peripheral blood, obtained in the second trimester of pregnancy. These receptors came from a female donor in good health, enrolled as a control in a pregnancy study.

The sample holds one count of this clone. The chain recombines TRBV10-3 with TRBJ2-7, with D hard to call. V dropped 0 bases and J dropped 0 bases, with 9 bases sitting between them. CDR1 is ENHRY and CDR2 is SYGVKD in the germline V gene. The CDR3 has 15 residues. Written as DNA, the CDR3 is TGTGCCATCAGTGAGTCGAGTTTCGCCTCCTACGAGCAGTACTTC. Translating gives CAISESSFASYEQYF.

The rearrangement uses TRBV6-5 and TRBJ1-1, with D perhaps matching TRBD1 (6 bases). Germline assignment: CDR1 MNHEY and CDR2 SVGAGI. This CDR3 is 14 amino acids long. The V end was cut by 2 bases, the J end by 0 bases, with 7 bases between. The CDR3 sequence: CASSYRQVNTEAFF. The CDR3 coding sequence is TGTGCCAGCAGTTACCGACAGGTGAACACTGAAGCTTTCTTT.

The CDR3 DNA is TGTGCCAGCTCGCCCAGGGGGGCGCGAGAGATTGGCCACGAGCAGTACTTC. Its translation is CASSPRGAREIGHEQYF. J is TRBJ2-7 and V is TRBV18; perhaps TRBD1 as D (7 bases). Trimming pared 6 bases from V and 5 bases from J, leaving 26 bases between. Looked up from germline, CDR1 is KGHSH and CDR2 is LQKENI. The CDR3 has 17 residues.

The chain is built from TRBV6-6 and TRBJ2-7; 7 bases are a match to TRBD1. The CDR3 sequence is 15 residues long. With V trimmed by 6 bases and J by 0 bases, 8 bases remained unmatched. The germline V gene encodes CDR1 MNHNY and CDR2 SVGAGI (reference sequence). Here the CDR3 DNA reads TGTGCCAGCAGCTCGAGAGGGGGCTTCTCCTACGAGCAGTACTTC. Residues: CASSSRGGFSYEQYF.

The chain combines TRBV7-8 with TRBJ2-1, with 12 bases aligning to TRBD2. Per the germline V gene, CDR1 is SGHVS and CDR2 is FQNEAQ. V was clipped by 5 bases and J by 8 bases; unmatched bases: 10. CDR3 size: 16 residues. The CDR3 sequence is CASSRLAGVLRDEQFF. The CDR3 nucleotides are TGTGCCAGCAGCCGACTAGCGGGAGTCTTGCGTGATGAGCAGTTCTTC.

The chain recombines TRBV7-2 with TRBJ2-1; 9 nucleotides align to TRBD2. CDR3 size: 15 residues. Looked up from germline, CDR1 is SGHTA and CDR2 is FQGNSA. V was pared by 2 bases and J by 2 bases, with 1 base of the junction left unmatched. The CDR3 is CASSLSSGTYNEQFF. DNA for the CDR3: TGTGCCAGCAGCTTATCTAGCGGGACCTACAATGAGCAGTTCTTC. Filled out from reference TRBV7-2 and TRBJ2-1, the complete variable domain reads GAGVSQSPSNKVTEKGKDVELRCDPISGHTALYWYRQSLGQGLEFLIYFQGNSAPDKSGLPSDRFSAERTGGSVSTLTIQRTQQEDSAVYLCASSLSSGTYNEQFFGPGTRLTVL.

The chain joins TRBV29-1 to TRBJ2-3; 10 positions match TRBD2. CDR1 is SQVTM and CDR2 is ANQGSEA in the germline V gene. The CDR3 consists of 14 residues. V lost 5 bases and J lost 5; bases outside the gene matches: 7. CDR3 sequence: CSVLAGGAEDTQYF. The DNA of the CDR3 is TGCAGCGTTTTAGCGGGAGGTGCCGAAGATACGCAGTATTTT.

The chain is built from TRBV6-6 and TRBJ2-5; weak D call: TRBD1 (5 bases). Trimming stripped 7 bases from V and 2 bases from J, with 14 bases between. The CDR3 is 14 residues long. Per the germline V gene, CDR1 is MNHNY and CDR2 is SVGAGI (reference sequence). The CDR3 is CASTLDSSQETQYF. The CDR3 DNA is TGTGCCAGCACCCTAGACAGTTCTCAAGAGACCCAGTACTTC.

The chain recombines TRBV28 with TRBJ2-7; tentative D call: TRBD2 (5 bases). This CDR3 spans 15 amino acids. The germline V gene has CDR1 MDHEN and CDR2 SYDVKM. Trimming cost V 5 bases and J 0 bases, with 14 bases left between them. CDR3 sequence (DNA): TGTGCCAGCAGTCCATCCGGACTTATCTCCTACGAGCAGTACTTC. Residues: CASSPSGLISYEQYF.

The count of this clone is one. The chain links TRBV18 to TRBJ1-1; 8 bases agree with TRBD1. The trim removed 4 bases at V and 9 bases at J, leaving 10 bases unmatched. Germline loops: CDR1 KGHSH, CDR2 LQKENI. The CDR3 is 14 amino acids. CDR3 sequence: CASSQSGGLSQAFF. The DNA of the CDR3 is TGTGCCAGCTCACAGTCAGGGGGCCTATCTCAAGCTTTCTTT. Based on the CDR3 plus reference TRBV18 and TRBJ1-1, the full variable domain is NAGVMQNPRHLVRRRGQEARLRCSPMKGHSHVYWYRQLPEEGLKFMVYLQKENIIDESGMPKERFSAEFPKEGPSILRIQQVVRGDSAAYFCASSQSGGLSQAFFGQGTRLTVV.

The chain is built from TRBV18 and TRBJ1-1, with 7 bases lining up with TRBD1. CDR1 is KGHSH, CDR2 LQKENI, per germline. CDR3 length: 14 residues. Unmatched junction bases numbered 5, after V lost 6 bases and J lost 1 base. CDR3 DNA sequence: TGTGCCAGCTCCTCGGACAGGTCGAACACTGAAGCTTTCTTT. Its protein product is CASSSDRSNTEAFF.

This clone has just one count. The chain combines TRBV5-4 with TRBJ1-1, with TRBD1 identical over 7 bases. There are 16 residues in the CDR3. Losses at the gene ends were 0 bases for V and 6 bases for J; bases not matched to a gene: 11. From germline, CDR1 is SGHNT and CDR2 YYREEE (reference sequence). CDR3 bases: TGTGCCAGCAGCTTGGACAGGGGATCTGCATTAGCTGAAGCTTTCTTT. Its translation is CASSLDRGSALAEAFF.

The chain has TRBV9 and TRBJ2-7; D might be TRBD2 (5 bases). There are 14 residues in the CDR3. Per germline, CDR1 SGDLS and CDR2 YYNGEE. V lost 2 bases and J lost 2, with 11 bases in between. The CDR3 reads CASSVGVRAYEQYF. For the CDR3, the DNA is TGTGCCAGCAGCGTCGGGGTGAGGGCCTACGAGCAGTACTTC.

V gene TRBV5-1 combines with J gene TRBJ2-5, with D possibly matching TRBD2 (7 bases). The CDR3 runs to 17 residues. Trimming removed 0 bases at V and 5 bases at J, with 20 bases between. Per germline, CDR1 SGHRS and CDR2 YFSETQ. CDR3 in DNA: TGCGCCAGCAGCTTGGCCTCCCTCGGGGGGCCGAGGGAGACCCAGTACTTC. It translates to CASSLASLGGPRETQYF.

The rearrangement uses TRBV5-5 and TRBJ2-7; 14 bases match TRBD2. CDR1 is SGHKS, CDR2 YYEKEE, per germline (reference sequence). The CDR3 loop spans 16 amino acids. V lost 5 bases to trimming and J lost 9 bases; unmatched junction nucleotides: 13. This CDR3 is CASSFSPGTSGSGQYF. The CDR3 nucleotides are TGTGCCAGCAGTTTCAGCCCCGGGACTAGCGGGAGCGGGCAGTACTTC.